The present TCR beta chain was sequenced within a study of blood T cell repertoires in COVID-19 (dated by TCRdb to the early 2020s). Turning to the overall study: Collaborator samples came from the United States, Italy and Spain and covered acute and convalescent phases of COVID-19. The prospective study material was composed of cDNA or gDNA derived from T cells, B-cell-depleted T cells, or PBMCs. Deeply sampled blood TCRbeta repertoires from subjects exposed to, actively infected with, or recovered from COVID-19 were included in the dataset. The repertoires were released in a freely available public database meant as a resource for research on the immune response to SARS-CoV-2. The samples were drawn from the first 160 participants of the ongoing ImmuneRACE study and from under 1,500 subjects provided by 6 global collaborators. Nearly every sample came with metadata listing a de-identified subject ID, COVID-19 status, age in years and sex. Where available, HLA class I and class II types were obtained from metadata supplied by the sample provider rather than from assay-based typing. Paper-wide results and their limitations: The quantity of clinical and demographic metadata differed by source and by participant and was supplied without curation.

In the prospective study, participants were 18 to 89 years old, resided in 24 geographic areas of the United States, and were enrolled through a virtual design. Cohort assignment in the prospective study relied on participant-reported clinical history from a screening survey and a study questionnaire. For ImmuneRACE Cohort 3, a participant was defined as recovered based on two consecutive negative NP/OP PCR tests, clearance by a healthcare professional, or resolution of symptoms. In the prospective study, mobile phlebotomists collected whole blood, serum and a nasopharyngeal or oropharyngeal swab from each participant. Additional blood draws and questionnaires over an approximately 2-month period could optionally be provided by prospective study participants. Prospective study blood samples were shipped either frozen or at room temperature before DNA extraction. A word on this clone: Its binding antigen is unknown. Within one base of it there is no much larger clone, and no base qualities were kept. Other DNA sequences of this sample code for an identical CDR3.

The immunoSEQ Assay, a bias-controlled multiplex PCR, was used to amplify TCRbeta CDR3 regions from genomic DNA. The source study handled its data this way. Within the assay, amplification of reference gene primers was used to estimate how many nucleated cells each sample contained. To quantify the absolute abundance of each unique TCRbeta CDR3 rearrangement, sequence reads were collapsed and filtered. For each sample, productive Simpson clonality was calculated as the square root of Simpson's diversity index across productive rearrangements. TCRdb obtained this table from immuneACCESS and retained in-frame rearrangements with V and J assigned. These tables miss some clones; where compared with another copy, unresolved V genes account for less than half of the shortfall, and the remainder is unexplained. The D gene and trimming were derived from the DNA, and the V and J assignments and clone size from that table. The sample profile shows approximately 350,000 clones; 80% to 90% of them were found once. The biggest ten clones account for around 1% of the sample.

This receptor was obtained from a man between 18 and 29 years old who had recovered from COVID-19. Specimen: PBMCs or T cells enriched from blood (not recorded which).

CDR3 protein: CASSLGGGSYNEQFF. The bases read TGTGCCAGTAGTCTGGGAGGGGGCTCCTACAATGAGCAGTTCTTC. The chain is made from TRBV19 and TRBJ2-1, and possibly TRBD2, on 7 matching bases. Reading the germline V gene (reference sequence) gives CDR1 LNHDA and CDR2 SQIVND. The CDR3 covers 15 residues, taking in both the cysteine and the phenylalanine. Just CDR3 DNA is preserved here, 45 bases in frame from base 1. V is cut by 5 bases and J by 0 bases, and the space between the germline ends is 11 bases.